One sample yielded the 21 T cell receptor beta chains listed below, sequenced in a study of a mutant IDH1 vaccine in newly diagnosed glioma. Only in-frame clones appear in the TCRdb table, and some are missing; sequencing was by immunoSEQ multiplex PCR. The table includes approximately 21,000 clones, roughly nine tenths detected once. Antigens for these TCRs are unknown. Described time point: week 11, during vaccination. Alongside topical imiquimod, each dose of vaccine comprised 300 ug of mutant IDH1 20-mer peptide. The material sequenced was PBMCs, taken from a glioma patient whose treatment included an IDH1 peptide vaccine. These TCRs come from a middle-aged woman with glioma.

The chain employs TRBV6-5 and TRBJ1-1, with D perhaps matching TRBD1 (5 bases). Trimming removed 3 bases at V and 5 bases at J, with 13 bases between. The germline gives CDR1 MNHEY, CDR2 SVGAGI. This CDR3 has 14 amino acids. The CDR3 DNA reads as TGTGCCAGCAGTTATGGGGGTTCTCGGACTGAAGCTTTCTTT. Its protein is CASSYGGSRTEAFF.

The chain employs TRBV2 and TRBJ2-7; no definite D call. CDR3 length: 13 amino acids. Germline loops: CDR1 SNHLY, CDR2 FYNNEI. V shed 7 bases and J shed 6 bases, with 16 bases lying between them. Written as DNA, the CDR3 is TGTGCCAGCAACCCCGGACCAGTGGGCGAGCAGTACTTC. Encoded protein: CASNPGPVGEQYF.

The chain recombines TRBV27 with TRBJ1-2; the D gene is possibly TRBD1 (6 bases). V was pared by 8 bases and J by 4 bases, with 17 bases between. CDR3 length: 14 amino acids. Germline V lookup: CDR1 MNHEY, CDR2 SMNVEV (reference sequence). The CDR3 region is CASLIWGLGYGYTF. CDR3 coding DNA: TGTGCCAGCCTTATCTGGGGGCTAGGCTATGGCTACACCTTC.

The CDR3 DNA reads as TGCGCCAGCAGCCAAGAGCCCACAGGGTTTGCAAACACCGGGGAGCTGTTTTTT. It specifies CASSQEPTGFANTGELFF. The rearrangement uses TRBV4-1 and TRBJ2-2; D might be TRBD1 (6 bases). V shed 0 bases and J shed 2 bases, with 16 bases lying between them. The CDR3 sequence is 18 residues long. Germline V gene lookup returns CDR1 MGHRA and CDR2 YSYEKL.

The rearrangement joins TRBV6-1 to TRBJ1-1; D unclear. The V and J ends lost 6 bases and 0 bases respectively, with 8 bases between them. The CDR3 has 13 residues. Germline V lookup: CDR1 MNHNS, CDR2 SASEGT. In DNA form, the CDR3 reads TGTGCCAGCAGAGTTACAGTGAACACTGAAGCTTTCTTT. It translates to CASRVTVNTEAFF.

This clone appeared a single time. The rearrangement uses TRBV19 and TRBJ1-1; possible D gene TRBD1, 5 bases. V lost 7 bases to trimming and J lost 3 bases, with 12 bases between them. Germline loops: CDR1 LNHDA, CDR2 SQIVND (reference sequence). The CDR3 is 13 amino acids. CDR3 residues: CASNGRVYTEAFF. In DNA form, the CDR3 reads TGTGCCAGTAATGGCAGGGTATACACTGAAGCTTTCTTT.

The rearrangement joins TRBV30 to TRBJ2-3; 11 bases are shared with TRBD2. Germline V gene lookup returns CDR1 GTSNPN and CDR2 SVGIG (reference sequence). CDR3 size: 17 residues. Trimming cost V 0 bases and J 0 bases; bases outside gene matches: 5. The DNA for the CDR3 is TGTGCCTGGAGTGTACCGGGACTAGCGGCCAGCACAGATACGCAGTATTTT. Translating it yields CAWSVPGLAASTDTQYF.

The chain recombines TRBV6-5 with TRBJ1-2; the D gene is possibly TRBD1 (6 bases). The germline V gene encodes CDR1 MNHEY and CDR2 SVGAGI. The V end lost 8 bases, the J end lost 4 bases, and 17 bases lay between the germline ends. This CDR3 is built from 14 residues. CDR3 residues: CASSRGGLSYGYTF. The CDR3 DNA follows: TGTGCCAGCTCACGGGGGGGCCTCAGCTATGGCTACACCTTC.

The rearrangement links TRBV11-2 to TRBJ1-4; TRBD1 matches 7 bases. Germline CDR1 and CDR2: SGHAT and FQNNGV. The CDR3 extends over 16 amino acids. The V and J ends lost 5 bases and 5 bases, in that order; junction bases with no gene match: 11. CDR3: CASSTPRQGLNEKLFF. The CDR3, as DNA: TGTGCCAGCAGCACCCCCCGACAGGGACTAAATGAAAAACTGTTTTTT.

The V call is TRBV13, the J call TRBJ1-6, with 7 bases lining up with TRBD1. Trimming at V came to 4 bases and at J to 7 bases, leaving 4 bases not matched to a gene. CDR3 length equals 14 residues. Per the germline V gene, CDR1 is PRHDT and CDR2 is FYEKMQ (reference sequence). The CDR3 is CASSSGTENSPLHF. For the CDR3, the DNA is TGTGCCAGCAGCTCCGGGACAGAGAATTCACCCCTCCACTTT.

CDR3 protein: CASSQAGTSGVETQYF. In nucleotides, the CDR3 is TGCGCCAGCAGCCAAGCCGGGACTAGCGGGGTAGAGACCCAGTACTTC. The chain joins TRBV4-3 to TRBJ2-5, with 13 bases matching TRBD2. Germline loops: CDR1 LGHNA, CDR2 YSLEER. The CDR3 length is 16 residues. The V segment lost 1 base and the J segment 4 bases; nucleotides outside the gene matches: 3.

The CDR3 loop is CASSLGWENIQYF. The CDR3 DNA reads as TGTGCCAGCAGCTTAGGGTGGGAAAACATTCAGTACTTC. The chain links TRBV7-9 to TRBJ2-4; no clear D gene. From germline, CDR1 is SEHNR and CDR2 FQNEAQ (reference sequence). The V gene lost 1 base and the J gene lost 5 bases, with 6 bases spanning the gap. There are 13 residues in the CDR3.

The chain recombines TRBV29-1 with TRBJ2-3; D ambiguous. The germline V and J ends were trimmed by 4 bases and 6 bases, with 11 bases remaining between them. Germline-derived CDR1 and CDR2 are SQVTM and ANQGSEA. The CDR3 runs 12 residues. This CDR3 is CSVGPTGDTQYF. Here the CDR3 DNA reads TGCAGCGTTGGTCCTACCGGGGATACGCAGTATTTT.

V usage is TRBV5-1 and J usage is TRBJ2-6; maybe TRBD1 (5 bases). CDR1 is SGHRS, CDR2 YFSETQ, per germline. The CDR3 has 22 amino acids. V lost 2 bases, J lost 0 bases, and 27 bases lay in between. The CDR3 DNA sequence: TGCGCCAGCAGCTTTAAATCCCGACAGAGACCGAATGATTCCTCTGGGGCCAACGTCCTGACTTTC. Amino acids: CASSFKSRQRPNDSSGANVLTF.

The chain has TRBV5-1 and TRBJ1-3; D is undetermined. The germline V gene encodes CDR1 SGHRS and CDR2 YFSETQ. Trimming pared 1 base from V and 0 bases from J, leaving 11 bases between. The length of the CDR3 is 16 residues. Here the CDR3 reads CASSLKGANSGNTIYF. In DNA, the CDR3 is TGCGCCAGCAGCTTGAAAGGAGCCAACTCTGGAAACACCATATATTTT.

This clone occurred a few times. The rearrangement uses TRBV19 and TRBJ2-7; D is undetermined. The ends were cut back, 5 bases at V and 0 bases at J, with 14 bases in the middle. Per the germline V gene, CDR1 is LNHDA and CDR2 is SQIVND (reference sequence). This CDR3 is 15 amino acids long. The CDR3 loop reads CASSFRASPSYEQYF. Written as DNA, the CDR3 is TGTGCCAGTAGTTTCCGGGCCTCTCCCTCCTACGAGCAGTACTTC.

The chain uses TRBV7-2 and TRBJ1-5, with D uncertain. Germline V gene data show CDR1 as SGHTA and CDR2 as FQGNSA. V was clipped by 5 bases and J by 0 bases, with 23 bases between them. The CDR3 has 19 amino acids. The CDR3: CASSALGQFALNSNQPQHF. In DNA, the CDR3 is TGTGCCAGCAGCGCCCTAGGTCAGTTCGCTTTGAATAGCAATCAGCCCCAGCATTTT.

The V and J genes are TRBV7-2 and TRBJ2-4, with 15 bases that match TRBD2. The CDR3 contains 15 residues. The junction had 1 base not matched to a gene; V was cut back by 2 bases and J by 8 bases. CDR1 and CDR2 from the germline V gene are SGHTA and FQGNSA. The CDR3, as DNA: TGTGCCAGCAGCTTATGGACTAGCGGGGGGGACATTCAGTACTTC. This sequence encodes CASSLWTSGGDIQYF.

The chain links TRBV29-1 to TRBJ1-2; 9 nucleotides match TRBD1. The CDR3 sequence is 12 residues long. V was pared by 7 bases and J by 4 bases, with 4 bases of the junction left unmatched. Germline lookup yields CDR1 SQVTM and CDR2 ANQGSEA. The CDR3: CSGGQGGYGYTF. CDR3 coding DNA: TGCAGCGGGGGACAGGGAGGCTATGGCTACACCTTC.

This clone came up a few times. The J gene is TRBJ2-2, the V gene TRBV7-8, with D possibly TRBD1 on 6 matching bases. With 3 bases removed from V and 6 bases from J, the gap between germline ends came to 17 bases. Germline V CDR1 and CDR2: SGHVS, FQNEAQ. This CDR3 contains 16 residues. CDR3: CASSFIGGSGAGELFF. The CDR3 DNA is TGTGCCAGCAGCTTTATAGGCGGGTCAGGGGCCGGGGAGCTGTTTTTT.

V gene TRBV9 combines with J gene TRBJ1-2; no clear D gene. V was pared by 0 bases and J by 6 bases, with 18 bases between. Germline CDR1 SGDLS, CDR2 YYNGEE. The CDR3 contains 16 residues. The CDR3 loop reads CASSVAPRALENGYTF. The CDR3 DNA is TGTGCCAGCAGCGTAGCTCCGAGGGCTTTGGAGAATGGCTACACCTTC.